The 12 T cell receptor beta chains given below trace back to one sample, sequenced in a study of T cells in Graves' hyperthyroidism and ophthalmopathy. Using RNA transcripts as the source, TCR beta CDR3 regions were amplified. In the first-round RT-PCR of the TCR CDR3, the HTBI primer set was used. TCRdb redid the calling of the multiplex PCR reads with MiXCR, one entry per CDR3 protein. The data show fewer than 500,000 distinct CDR3 sequences, with approximately 13% seen just once and around 21% held by the top ten. The sequenced material came from blood. These receptors came from a man aged 25-45 years with Graves' hyperthyroidism that later progressed to Graves' ophthalmopathy.

V and J are TRBV5-8 and TRBJ2-1; 10 bases are shared with TRBD1. CDR3 length equals 15 residues. Germline values: CDR1 SGHTS, CDR2 YDEGEE. V was clipped by 4 bases and J by 4 bases; unmatched bases: 5. The CDR3 DNA reads as TGTGCCAGCAGCAGCGGGACAGGGGATTACAATGAGCAGTTCTTC. This sequence encodes CASSSGTGDYNEQFF.

This clonotype was counted at least ten times. J is TRBJ1-1 and V is TRBV12-5, with TRBD1 matching over 8 bases. Germline V gene data show CDR1 as LGHNT and CDR2 as FRNRAP. Trimming removed 0 bases from V and 0 bases from J; junction bases left unmatched: 9. The CDR3 loop spans 18 amino acids. The DNA for the CDR3 is TGTGCTAGTGGTTTGGTACTTGACAGGGGAATCATGAACACTGAAGCTTTCTTT. Its protein is CASGLVLDRGIMNTEAFF.

V and J are TRBV3-1 and TRBJ1-2; D possibly corresponds to TRBD1 (5 bases). Per germline, CDR1 LGHDT and CDR2 YNNKEL (reference sequence). V lost 0 bases and J 8 bases, leaving 13 bases between the germline ends. This CDR3 spans 14 amino acids. Written as DNA, the CDR3 is TGTGCCAGCAGCCAAGATTGGGTAGGGGTCGGCTACACCTTC. Translated, it gives CASSQDWVGVGYTF.

This clonotype was found many times. The chain is built from TRBV5-1 and TRBJ2-2, with a weak D call TRBD2 (6 bases). There are 13 residues in the CDR3. Trimming stripped 4 bases from V and 8 bases from J, with 12 bases between. Per germline, CDR1 SGHRS and CDR2 YFSETQ. The CDR3 reads CASSTPGEGELFF. DNA of the CDR3: TGCGCCAGCAGCACACCGGGAGAAGGGGAGCTGTTTTTT.

This clonotype appeared many times. This chain uses TRBV28 with TRBJ1-1; D remains unclear. Trimming shortened V by 1 base and J by 1 base, and 4 bases separated the two germline ends. The CDR3 runs 13 residues. Germline CDR1 MDHEN, CDR2 SYDVKM. CDR3 sequence reads: CASSLYENTEAFF. The DNA of the CDR3 is TGTGCCAGCAGTTTATACGAGAACACTGAAGCTTTCTTT.

Many counts were recorded for this clonotype. A read error may produce the germline difference seen at one junction end. The CDR3: CSAGDLSTDTQYF. In DNA, the CDR3 is TGCAGTGCTGGAGACTTATCCACAGATACGCAGTATTTT. V and J are TRBV20-1 and TRBJ2-3; D gene uncertain. This CDR3 is built from 13 residues. Per germline, CDR1 DFQATT and CDR2 SNEGSKA (reference sequence).

This clonotype was picked up many times. The chain carries TRBV29-1 and TRBJ2-5; D perhaps matches TRBD2 (7 bases). Germline assignment: CDR1 SQVTM and CDR2 ANQGSEA. Trimming left V 4 bases short and J 1 base short, with 16 bases between. The CDR3 has 15 residues. This CDR3 reads CSVGVPGGSQETQYF. In nucleotides, the CDR3 is TGCAGCGTTGGAGTTCCGGGGGGCTCCCAAGAGACCCAGTACTTC.

The chain joins TRBV5-1 to TRBJ1-2; D not resolved. This CDR3 contains 13 residues. The V gene lost 0 bases and the J gene lost 4 bases, with 7 bases spanning the gap. Germline lookup yields CDR1 SGHRS and CDR2 YFSETQ. The CDR3 region is CASSLAGIYGYTF. The CDR3 region has the DNA TGCGCCAGCAGCTTGGCCGGGATCTATGGCTACACCTTC.

V and J are TRBV3-1 and TRBJ1-4; 8 positions agree with TRBD1. The trim removed 1 base at V and 2 bases at J, leaving 0 bases unmatched. The CDR3 consists of 15 residues. Germline values: CDR1 LGHDT, CDR2 YNNKEL (reference sequence). The CDR3 loop reads CASSQAGGTNEKLFF. The CDR3 DNA reads TGTGCCAGCAGCCAAGCAGGGGGCACTAATGAAAAACTGTTTTTT.

This clonotype was observed at least ten times. CDR3 nucleotide sequence: TGCAGTGCTGAGGGGTCAGATACGCAGTATTTT. It is translated as CSAEGSDTQYF. This chain links TRBV20-1 with TRBJ2-3; perhaps D is TRBD1 or TRBD2 (5 bases each). Germline V gene lookup returns CDR1 DFQATT and CDR2 SNEGSKA (reference sequence). The CDR3 is 11 amino acids. Trimming shortened V by 5 bases and J by 4 bases, and 7 bases separated the two germline ends.

This clonotype appeared many times. The rearrangement uses TRBV7-9 and TRBJ2-2; D might be TRBD2 (6 bases). CDR1 is SEHNR, CDR2 FQNEAQ, per germline (reference sequence). V was shortened by 7 bases and J by 5 bases, with 11 bases between the two germline ends. The length of the CDR3 is 13 residues. The CDR3 bases are TGTGCCAGCACCATTCGGGGGACCGGGGAGCTGTTTTTT. Its translation is CASTIRGTGELFF.

This clonotype was counted ten times or more. The J gene is TRBJ2-5, the V gene TRBV12-3 or TRBV12-4, with D maybe TRBD1 (6 bases). CDR3 length: 13 residues. Trimming took off 4 bases at V and 6 bases at J, with 12 bases between the two ends. Here the CDR3 DNA reads TGTGCCAGCAGTTCCCATGGGGGCCAGACCCAGTACTTC. Translating it yields CASSSHGGQTQYF.